The 31 T cell receptor beta chains below all came from one sample that was sequenced in a study of PD-1 blockade in classical Hodgkin lymphoma. Time point: cycle 4 day 1 (C4D1), after more than five weeks of nivolumab. In every patient, relapse followed autologous stem cell transplantation, while exposure to brentuximab vedotin differed. Generated by immunoSEQ multiplex PCR, the TCRdb table keeps only in-frame clones and is missing some. The sample has 20,000 to 30,000 clones, around four fifths seen once. The sample was peripheral blood mononuclear cells (PBMCs), taken before the fourth cycle of nivolumab. All receptors derive from a human donor with classical Hodgkin lymphoma.

V is TRBV25-1 and J is TRBJ1-5; 12 bases map to TRBD1. The ends lost 6 bases at V and 7 bases at J; junction bases unmatched: 4. The length of the CDR3 is 14 residues. Germline CDR1 reads MGHDK; CDR2 reads SYGVNS. This CDR3 is CASRGTGGRQPQHF. The CDR3 coding sequence is TGTGCCAGCAGGGGGACAGGGGGCAGACAGCCCCAGCATTTT.

The DNA for the CDR3 is TGTGCCAGCAGTCTCCGGTCGAACACTGAAGCTTTCTTT. Translated: CASSLRSNTEAFF. This chain connects TRBV13 to TRBJ1-1; D call uncertain. The CDR3 sequence is 13 residues long. Trimming took 6 bases from V and 1 from J, leaving 9 bases between them. Per germline, CDR1 PRHDT and CDR2 FYEKMQ (reference sequence).

The chain is built from TRBV28 and TRBJ2-7; TRBD2 aligns across 14 bases. The CDR3 is made up of 18 amino acids. Germline V CDR1 and CDR2: MDHEN, SYDVKM. Trimming cost V 5 bases and J 1 base; bases outside gene matches: 10. The CDR3 sequence is CASSLPGTSGRGSYEQYF. The CDR3 DNA reads TGTGCCAGCAGTCTTCCCGGGACTAGCGGGAGAGGGTCCTACGAGCAGTACTTC.

The rearrangement uses TRBV19 and TRBJ2-1, with 8 bases identical to TRBD2. This CDR3 has 16 amino acids. Trimming took 3 bases from V and 6 from J; bases not matched to a gene: 10. CDR1 and CDR2 (germline): LNHDA, SQIVND (reference sequence). Here the CDR3 reads CASSMGTGTRLNEQFF. CDR3 nucleotide sequence: TGTGCCAGTAGTATGGGGACCGGGACTAGACTCAATGAGCAGTTCTTC.

This rearrangement joins TRBV27 to TRBJ1-6; D is ambiguous. Trimming cost V 7 bases and J 6 bases, with 16 bases left between them. In germline, CDR1 is MNHEY, CDR2 SMNVEV (reference sequence). The CDR3 is made up of 15 amino acids. The CDR3 bases are TGTGCCAGCAAATCCCGATTAGAACCTAATTCACCCCTCCACTTT. Translation: CASKSRLEPNSPLHF.

The V and J genes are TRBV4-2 and TRBJ2-3, with 7 bases that match TRBD2. The CDR3 totals 18 residues. Per germline, CDR1 LGHNA and CDR2 YNFKEQ. V lost 4 bases, J lost 0 bases, and 13 bases stayed unmatched. This CDR3 is CASSRLASSGYSTDTQYF. The CDR3 DNA reads TGTGCCAGCAGCCGCCTGGCCTCTAGCGGATATAGCACAGATACGCAGTATTTT.

There are a few counts of this clone. J is TRBJ2-2 and V is TRBV7-9; D is unclear. Deletions cut 0 bases from V and 5 bases from J, with 7 bases between. Germline loops: CDR1 SEHNR, CDR2 FQNEAQ (reference sequence). The CDR3 spans 14 residues. The CDR3 is CASSLARGTGELFF. In DNA, the CDR3 is TGTGCCAGCAGCTTAGCCCGAGGTACCGGGGAGCTGTTTTTT.

V gene TRBV7-6 combines with J gene TRBJ1-1; 7 positions agree with TRBD1. The V gene end was trimmed by 1 base and the J gene end by 4 bases; junction bases not matched to a gene: 3. CDR1 and CDR2 (germline): SGHVS, FNYEAQ. The CDR3 covers 14 residues. The CDR3 region is CASSLGQGTTEAFF. CDR3 nucleotides: TGTGCCAGCAGCTTAGGACAGGGAACCACTGAAGCTTTCTTT.

The chain recombines TRBV7-9 with TRBJ1-1; D unclear. V lost 3 bases, J lost 1 base, and 9 bases lay in between. Germline V gives CDR1 SEHNR, CDR2 FQNEAQ (reference sequence). The CDR3 covers 14 residues. DNA for the CDR3: TGTGCCAGCAGCTTCCCTTTGTGGAACACTGAAGCTTTCTTT. It codes for CASSFPLWNTEAFF. The entire variable domain, with the rest obtained from reference TRBV7-9 and TRBJ1-1, is as follows: DTGVSQNPRHKITKRGQNVTFRCDPISEHNRLYWYRQTLGQGPEFLTYFQNEAQLEKSRLLSDRFSAERPKGSFSTLEIQRTEQGDSAMYLCASSFPLWNTEAFFGQGTRLTVV.

The gene calls are TRBV4-1 and TRBJ1-3; D is unclear. CDR3 length: 16 amino acids. Trimming removed 6 bases from V and 6 bases from J, with 21 bases in between. CDR1 and CDR2 (germline): MGHRA, YSYEKL. This chain's CDR3 is CASRRFPDRPPNTIYF. The CDR3 DNA sequence: TGCGCCAGCAGGAGGTTTCCGGACCGCCCGCCAAACACCATATATTTT.

To note about this clone: Different DNA sequences within this sample yield the same CDR3. The CDR3 coding sequence is TGTGCCAGCAGCCCGGGTCGGGGGGAAAGGTACGAGCAGTACTTC. This gives the protein CASSPGRGERYEQYF. V is TRBV14 and J is TRBJ2-7; 7 nucleotides line up with TRBD2. CDR3 length: 15 amino acids. From germline, CDR1 is SGHDN and CDR2 FVKESK. The junction had 10 bases not matched to a gene; V was cut back by 4 bases and J by 4 bases.

The gene calls are TRBV7-8 and TRBJ1-2; perhaps TRBD1 as D (6 bases). The CDR3 totals 12 residues. V was clipped by 2 bases and J by 8 bases, with 9 bases between them. The germline CDR1 and CDR2 sequences are SGHVS and FQNEAQ. CDR3 in amino acids: CASSLSGEGYTF. The CDR3 region has the DNA TGTGCCAGCAGCTTATCAGGGGAAGGCTACACCTTC.

The CDR3 reads CASSPGSGRGNEQFF. The CDR3, as DNA: TGTGCCAGCAGCCCTGGTAGCGGGAGGGGGAATGAGCAGTTCTTC. The chain links TRBV7-8 to TRBJ2-1, with 11 bases matching TRBD2. Germline V gene data show CDR1 as SGHVS and CDR2 as FQNEAQ. The CDR3 is 15 residues long. The J segment lost 7 bases and the V segment lost 5 bases, leaving 7 bases of the junction unmatched.

The CDR3 here is CASSSPGQGFYNEQFF. The CDR3 DNA is TGTGCCAGCAGCTCCCCGGGACAGGGATTTTACAATGAGCAGTTCTTC. This chain connects TRBV7-9 to TRBJ2-1, with TRBD1 identical over 9 bases. The V segment lost 4 bases and the J segment 4 bases; nucleotides outside the gene matches: 8. Germline V gene data show CDR1 as SEHNR and CDR2 as FQNEAQ (reference sequence). There are 16 residues in the CDR3.

The rearrangement links TRBV7-6 to TRBJ1-1, with no clear D. V was cut by 2 bases and J by 4 bases, with 11 bases left in between. The CDR3 runs to 14 residues. Per the germline V gene, CDR1 is SGHVS and CDR2 is FNYEAQ. The CDR3 DNA follows: TGTGCCAGCAGCTTATCCGGGTGGAGCACTGAAGCTTTCTTT. Translation gives CASSLSGWSTEAFF.

V gene TRBV9 combines with J gene TRBJ2-3, with D possibly being TRBD2 (6 bases). Trimming took 0 bases from V and 2 from J, leaving 13 bases between them. The CDR3 is made up of 16 amino acids. Looked up from germline, CDR1 is SGDLS and CDR2 is YYNGEE. CDR3 protein: CASSVELRRATDTQYF. CDR3 nucleotide sequence: TGTGCCAGCAGCGTAGAATTGAGGAGGGCCACAGATACGCAGTATTTT.

The CDR3 region has the DNA TGCGCCAGCAGCCGGAGGGGGACGATCTATGGCTACACCTTC. This codes for CASSRRGTIYGYTF. The chain joins TRBV4-3 to TRBJ1-2, with D maybe TRBD1 (6 bases). With 4 bases removed from V and 4 bases from J, the gap between germline ends came to 13 bases. CDR3 length: 14 residues. Germline CDR1 and CDR2: LGHNA and YSLEER.

The chain recombines TRBV4-1 with TRBJ2-5; 7 bases are a match to TRBD1. V lost 4 bases and J lost 2; bases outside the gene matches: 10. Germline lookup yields CDR1 MGHRA and CDR2 YSYEKL. This CDR3 comprises 16 residues. CDR3 protein: CASSPSPGGYQETQYF. The DNA for the CDR3 is TGCGCCAGCAGCCCCTCTCCAGGGGGTTATCAAGAGACCCAGTACTTC.

The gene calls are TRBV18 and TRBJ1-1, with 7 bases fitting TRBD1. The V gene end was trimmed by 5 bases and the J gene end by 1 base; junction bases not matched to a gene: 7. Germline loops: CDR1 KGHSH, CDR2 LQKENI. The CDR3 loop spans 15 amino acids. The DNA for the CDR3 is TGTGCCAGCTCATCGGGACAGTTAGGGAACACTGAAGCTTTCTTT. It specifies CASSSGQLGNTEAFF.

The J gene is TRBJ1-1, the V gene TRBV28; 8 nucleotides match TRBD1. Losses at the gene ends were 4 bases for V and 5 bases for J; bases not matched to a gene: 3. The V gene's germline CDR1 is MDHEN and CDR2 SYDVKM. The CDR3 extends over 13 amino acids. This CDR3 reads CASSSTGETEAFF. In DNA, the CDR3 is TGTGCCAGCAGTTCGACAGGGGAGACTGAAGCTTTCTTT. Variable domain in full (rest from reference TRBV28 and TRBJ1-1): DVKVTQSSRYLVKRTGEKVFLECVQDMDHENMFWYRQDPGLGLRLIYFSYDVKMKEKGDIPEGYSVSREKKERFSLILESASTNQTSMYLCASSSTGETEAFFGQGTRLTVV.

This chain connects TRBV4-3 to TRBJ2-2, with D perhaps TRBD2 (6 bases). The CDR3 consists of 17 residues. V lost 3 bases and J lost 3, with 17 bases in between. Germline lookup yields CDR1 LGHNA and CDR2 YSLEER. CDR3 bases: TGCGCCAGCAGCCAGGGAATGGGGCGGAGGGACACCGGGGAGCTGTTTTTT. Translated, it gives CASSQGMGRRDTGELFF.

This clone was recorded only once. CDR3: CAISASGSTVEAFF. CDR3 sequence (DNA): TGTGCCATCAGTGCTTCGGGGTCGACGGTTGAAGCTTTCTTT. The chain is built from TRBV10-3 and TRBJ1-1; D unresolved. Looked up from germline, CDR1 is ENHRY and CDR2 is SYGVKD. The CDR3 runs to 14 residues. V dropped 4 bases and J dropped 7 bases, with 16 bases sitting between them.

The V and J genes are TRBV19 and TRBJ1-2; 7 bases are a match to TRBD1. The CDR3 sequence is 13 residues long. J lost 5 bases, V lost 4 bases, and 4 bases had no gene match. The germline V gene encodes CDR1 LNHDA and CDR2 SQIVND (reference sequence). CDR3 in DNA: TGTGCCAGTAGTACCGGGACAGAGTATGGCTACACCTTC. Translated, it gives CASSTGTEYGYTF.

The chain is built from TRBV19 and TRBJ2-1, with 9 bases identical to TRBD1. The V gene end was trimmed by 3 bases and the J gene end by 7 bases; junction bases not matched to a gene: 10. The CDR3 has 16 residues. Germline CDR1 LNHDA, CDR2 SQIVND (reference sequence). As DNA, the CDR3 is TGTGCCAGTAGTATTGTCTGGGGACAGGGAAGAAATGAGCAGTTCTTC. It specifies CASSIVWGQGRNEQFF.

A single count supports this clone. This chain connects TRBV27 to TRBJ1-2; D gene ambiguous. Trimming removed 0 bases from V and 0 bases from J, with 11 bases in between. This CDR3 contains 16 residues. Germline V gene lookup returns CDR1 MNHEY and CDR2 SMNVEV (reference sequence). Here the CDR3 DNA reads TGTGCCAGCAGTTTATCGGTCCAGGCGGCTAACTATGGCTACACCTTC. Translating gives CASSLSVQAANYGYTF.

This chain uses TRBV5-6 with TRBJ2-4; a possible D gene is TRBD1 (7 bases). The V and J ends lost 0 bases and 9 bases respectively, with 10 bases between them. This CDR3 comprises 13 residues. Germline V gene lookup returns CDR1 SGHDT and CDR2 YYEEEE. CDR3 sequence reads: CASSLAGGGIQYF. The CDR3 DNA is TGTGCCAGCAGCTTGGCAGGGGGAGGCATTCAGTACTTC.

The chain couples TRBV9 to TRBJ1-3; D remains ambiguous. In germline, CDR1 is SGDLS, CDR2 YYNGEE. The CDR3 extends over 15 amino acids. The V gene lost 0 bases and the J gene lost 1 base, with 8 bases spanning the gap. The CDR3 protein is CASSVGGGSGNTIYF. DNA for the CDR3: TGTGCCAGCAGCGTAGGCGGAGGTTCTGGAAACACCATATATTTT.

The chain recombines TRBV6-6 with TRBJ2-4; D is perhaps TRBD2 (5 bases). Between the trimmed V and J ends, which lost 0 bases and 0 bases, there was a span of 9 bases. This CDR3 spans 16 amino acids. The germline V gene has CDR1 MNHNY and CDR2 SVGAGI (reference sequence). CDR3 residues: CASSYSSGVAKNIQYF. DNA for the CDR3: TGTGCCAGCAGTTACTCGAGCGGAGTAGCCAAAAACATTCAGTACTTC.

The CDR3 bases are TGTGCCAGCAGCTCCGGACTAGCGGCCACAGATACGCAGTATTTT. Its translation is CASSSGLAATDTQYF. V is TRBV7-9 and J is TRBJ2-3, with TRBD2 identical over 10 bases. Per the germline V gene, CDR1 is SEHNR and CDR2 is FQNEAQ (reference sequence). The V segment lost 4 bases and the J segment 2 bases; nucleotides outside the gene matches: 3. CDR3 length: 15 residues.

The rearrangement joins TRBV9 to TRBJ1-1, with 10 bases aligning to TRBD1. This CDR3 spans 14 amino acids. Trimming removed 4 bases from V and 7 bases from J; junction bases left unmatched: 7. Germline values: CDR1 SGDLS, CDR2 YYNGEE. The CDR3 reads CASSPTGTGVEAFF. In nucleotides, the CDR3 is TGTGCCAGCAGCCCCACCGGGACAGGGGTTGAAGCTTTCTTT.

The chain carries TRBV4-3 and TRBJ2-1, with TRBD2 identical over 14 bases. This CDR3 is built from 18 residues. The V segment lost 1 base and the J segment 0 bases; nucleotides outside the gene matches: 2. Germline-derived CDR1 and CDR2 are LGHNA and YSLEER. The chain's CDR3 is CASSQGGTSGSSYNEQFF. As DNA, the CDR3 is TGCGCCAGCAGCCAAGGAGGGACTAGCGGGAGCTCCTACAATGAGCAGTTCTTC.